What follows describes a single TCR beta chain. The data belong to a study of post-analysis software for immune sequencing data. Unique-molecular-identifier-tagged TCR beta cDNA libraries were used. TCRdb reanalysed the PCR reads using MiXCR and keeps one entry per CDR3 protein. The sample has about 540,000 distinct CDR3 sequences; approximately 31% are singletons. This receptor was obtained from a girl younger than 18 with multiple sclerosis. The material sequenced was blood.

The CDR3 region is CASRPDRGASSYEQYF. DNA of the CDR3: TGTGCCAGCAGGCCCGACAGGGGGGCGAGCTCCTACGAGCAGTACTTC. The chain carries TRBV6-2 or TRBV6-3 and TRBJ2-7, with 9 bases fitting TRBD1. V shed 6 bases, J shed 0 bases, and the junction held 9 bases outside the gene matches. This CDR3 has 16 residues. Germline V gene data show CDR1 as MNHEY and CDR2 as SVGEGT.